A single sample gave rise to the 2 T cell receptor beta chains below, sequenced in a study of human T cells and chemical hapten exposure. Time point denoted: patch test 1, 2 weeks after DPC sensitization. Treatment defined: therapeutic diphenylcyclopropenone sensitization with weekly scalp DPC. A single record per CDR3 protein comes from TCRdb applying MiXCR to the RACE reads. This table has approximately 80,000 distinct CDR3 sequences, about 6.8% appearing once. The sequencing used whole blood, collected in connection with sensitization to the hapten diphenylcyclopropenone (DPC). These receptors came from a woman in her twenties or thirties with alopecia areata. Some clones in this sample may be carry-over from other donors' samples.

The CDR3 DNA follows: TGTGCCAGCCACCCTGGGGGGAACTACGAGCAGTACTTC. Its translation: CASHPGGNYEQYF. This chain joins TRBV18 and TRBJ2-7; perhaps TRBD2 as D (6 bases). Between the trimmed V and J ends, which lost 8 bases and 3 bases, there was a span of 14 bases. CDR1 is KGHSH, CDR2 LQKENI, per germline. The CDR3 spans 13 residues.

Many counts were recorded for this clonotype. This chain connects TRBV7-3 to TRBJ2-3; TRBD2 matches 8 bases. Germline trimming cut 5 bases from V and 2 bases from J; bases unmatched to any gene: 6. The CDR3 loop spans 15 amino acids. Germline loops: CDR1 SGHTA, CDR2 FQGTGA. This CDR3 reads CASSRGGGITDTQYF. CDR3 in DNA: TGTGCCAGCAGCCGTGGCGGGGGGATCACAGATACGCAGTATTTT.